The 11 T cell receptor beta chains in this list originate from one sample, sequenced in a study of cytomegalovirus exposure and HLA in healthy donors. In the PCR, 60 Vbeta and 13 Jbeta primers were used. Repertoires were generated with immunoSEQ multiplex PCR, while TCRdb's copy carries only in-frame clones and drops some. The sample shows about 190,000 clones, 75% to 90% of them seen only once. What was sequenced was PBMCs. The receptors derive from a man aged 40-49 years in good health and CMV-seropositive.

The chain uses TRBV5-1 and TRBJ2-5; 7 bases map to TRBD2. This CDR3 comprises 13 residues. Germline CDR1 reads SGHRS; CDR2 reads YFSETQ. V was clipped by 6 bases and J by 5 bases; unmatched bases: 7. In nucleotides, the CDR3 is TGCGCCAGCACCCCCGTGGGGGGGGAGACCCAGTACTTC. Translated, it gives CASTPVGGETQYF.

This clone was seen only once. The genes are TRBV28 and TRBJ2-7; 10 bases match TRBD1. This CDR3 is built from 15 residues. V gave up 5 bases and J gave up 3 bases; unmatched junction bases: 7. Germline V gene lookup returns CDR1 MDHEN and CDR2 SYDVKM. CDR3 residues: CASSTPGQGYYEQYF. The CDR3 DNA reads as TGTGCCAGCAGTACTCCGGGACAGGGGTACTACGAGCAGTACTTC.

The chain joins TRBV5-1 to TRBJ1-5, with D perhaps matching TRBD1 (5 bases). In germline, CDR1 is SGHRS, CDR2 YFSETQ. The CDR3 contains 15 residues. V was clipped by 1 base and J by 3 bases, with 11 bases between them. The CDR3 protein is CASSLLGQNNQPQHF. The CDR3 DNA follows: TGCGCCAGCAGCTTGTTGGGGCAAAACAATCAGCCCCAGCATTTT.

The chain is built from TRBV6-5 and TRBJ2-7, with D maybe TRBD2 (6 bases). This CDR3 is built from 14 residues. V was pared by 5 bases and J by 5 bases, with 16 bases between. Germline lookup yields CDR1 MNHEY and CDR2 SVGAGI. CDR3: CASSPLRSGDEQYF. The CDR3 DNA follows: TGTGCCAGCAGTCCCTTACGGTCGGGGGACGAGCAGTACTTC.

The gene calls are TRBV11-2 and TRBJ1-3; D is possibly TRBD1 (6 bases). The CDR3 spans 12 residues. Trimming cost V 5 bases and J 5 bases, with 7 bases left between them. CDR1 is SGHAT and CDR2 is FQNNGV in the germline V gene. CDR3 loop: CASSGDRNTIYF. DNA for the CDR3: TGTGCCAGCAGCGGGGACAGAAACACCATATATTTT.

This chain connects TRBV5-4 to TRBJ2-7; D is possibly TRBD1 (5 bases). The length of the CDR3 is 15 residues. V gave up 2 bases and J gave up 0 bases, with 12 bases separating them. CDR1 SGHNT and CDR2 YYREEE come from the germline V gene (reference sequence). Here the CDR3 DNA reads TGTGCCAGCAGCTTTGACAGTAGGGCCTCCTACGAGCAGTACTTC. Protein product: CASSFDSRASYEQYF.

This chain joins TRBV7-9 and TRBJ1-2, with a tentative D call TRBD1 (6 bases). This CDR3 has 12 amino acids. The germline gives CDR1 SEHNR, CDR2 FQNEAQ (reference sequence). The V end lost 4 bases, the J end lost 8 bases, and 11 bases lay between the germline ends. The DNA for the CDR3 is TGTGCCAGCAGCTCGATAGACAGGGGCTACACCTTC. Amino acids: CASSSIDRGYTF.

This chain uses TRBV4-3 with TRBJ2-7; tentatively, D is TRBD1 (6 bases). Trimming removed 1 base at V and 4 bases at J, with 11 bases between. Germline V CDR1 and CDR2: LGHNA, YSLEER. The CDR3 consists of 14 residues. The CDR3 loop is CASSQGWDTYEQYF. The CDR3 nucleotides are TGCGCCAGCAGCCAAGGGTGGGACACGTACGAGCAGTACTTC.

J is TRBJ1-5 and V is TRBV7-2, with TRBD1 matching 9 bases. The V gene end was trimmed by 1 base and the J gene end by 6 bases; junction bases not matched to a gene: 4. Germline CDR1 is SGHTA and CDR2 is FQGNSA. The CDR3 spans 15 residues. This CDR3 is CASSLGDRVGQPQHF. CDR3 sequence (DNA): TGTGCCAGCAGCTTAGGGGACAGGGTGGGTCAGCCCCAGCATTTT.

The CDR3 region has the DNA TGTGCCAGTAGTGGCGGGAGACAGGGGGACCATTTT. Translation: CASSGGRQGDHF. This chain joins TRBV19 and TRBJ1-5; 9 nucleotides line up with TRBD1. The trim removed 5 bases at V and 16 bases at J, leaving 9 bases unmatched. The CDR3 loop spans 12 amino acids. The germline gives CDR1 LNHDA, CDR2 SQIVND (reference sequence).

This clone was recorded only once. The chain carries TRBV19 and TRBJ1-2, with 9 bases identical to TRBD1. CDR3 length: 14 amino acids. The trim removed 6 bases at V and 3 bases at J, leaving 5 bases unmatched. Germline-derived CDR1 and CDR2 are LNHDA and SQIVND (reference sequence). CDR3 residues: CASSVTGGDYGYTF. The CDR3 DNA reads as TGTGCCAGTAGCGTAACAGGGGGCGACTATGGCTACACCTTC.